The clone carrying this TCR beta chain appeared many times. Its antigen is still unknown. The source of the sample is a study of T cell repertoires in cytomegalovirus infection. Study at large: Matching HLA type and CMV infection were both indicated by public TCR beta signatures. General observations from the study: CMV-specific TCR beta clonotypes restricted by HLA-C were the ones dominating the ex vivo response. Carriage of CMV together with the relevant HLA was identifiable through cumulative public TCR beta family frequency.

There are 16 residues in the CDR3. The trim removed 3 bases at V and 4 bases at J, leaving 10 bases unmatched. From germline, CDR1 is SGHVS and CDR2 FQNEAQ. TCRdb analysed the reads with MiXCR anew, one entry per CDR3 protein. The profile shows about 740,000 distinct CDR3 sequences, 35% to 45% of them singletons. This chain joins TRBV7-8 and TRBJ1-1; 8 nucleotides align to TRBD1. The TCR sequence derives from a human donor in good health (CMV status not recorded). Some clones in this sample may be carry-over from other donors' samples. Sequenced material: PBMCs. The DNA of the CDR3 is TGTGCCAGCAGCTTGGTGGCGACAGGGGTTACCACTGAAGCTTTCTTT. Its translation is CASSLVATGVTTEAFF.